The entry that follows covers one TCR beta chain sequence. Here immunoSEQ multiplex PCR was the method, and the copy in TCRdb shows in-frame clones only, minus some. The sample records some 2,000,000 clones, 90% to 95% being singletons. This sample was taken from a study of shared clonotypes between healthy human individuals. CDR3 length: 13 residues. Per the germline V gene, CDR1 is MGHRA and CDR2 is YSYEKL. V was shortened by 6 bases and J by 2 bases, with 9 bases between the two germline ends. The rearrangement joins TRBV4-1 to TRBJ2-3; unclear D gene. The sequence was collected from a man aged 18 to 35 in good health. The sample comprised naive CD4+ T cells sorted from blood. The sample's subset: CD45RA+ positively selected. CDR3 in amino acids: CASRTGNTDTQYF. Here the CDR3 DNA reads TGCGCCAGCAGAACGGGCAACACAGATACGCAGTATTTT.